The T cell receptor (beta chain) described here comes from a study of cytomegalovirus exposure and HLA in healthy donors. Whole-study findings and limits: Exclusion as indistinguishable affected some V segments, including TRBV6-2 and TRBV6-3.

V trimming: 6 bases; J trimming: 3 bases; junction bases outside the gene matches: 4. The CDR3 covers 15 residues. The germline V gene has CDR1 SNHLY and CDR2 FYNNEI. This clone was observed a single time. The antigen is undetermined. This PCR relied on a set of 60 Vbeta primers and 13 Jbeta primers. Using immunoSEQ multiplex PCR, the repertoire was profiled, and TCRdb retains in-frame clones only, with some absent. The repertoire has some 110,000 clones, approximately 80% of them found once; the top ten carry 3% to 4.5%. The chain combines TRBV2 with TRBJ1-4; 10 nucleotides line up with TRBD1. Sequenced: PBMCs. The TCR comes from a man aged 60-69 years in good health and CMV-seronegative. The CDR3 reads CASRRDRGPNEKLFF. The CDR3 nucleotides are TGTGCCAGCAGACGGGACAGGGGTCCTAATGAAAAACTGTTTTTT.